This is a list of T cell receptor beta chains from one sample in a study of cytomegalovirus exposure and HLA in healthy donors. Produced via immunoSEQ multiplex PCR; TCRdb's table is partial and in-frame only. The top ten hold approximately 2.4% of the sample, which has over 100,000 clones, around three quarters seen once. The sequenced material came from PBMCs. These receptors originate from a female donor in good health and CMV-seronegative. Both conserved end residues are trimmed from each CDR3. The size field is filled for only some rows; it gives once, few, many or a size class.

CDR3: ASSVEQGVNNEQF
J: TRBJ2-1
V: TRBV9
size: .

CDR3: ASSPRTGFEKLF
J: TRBJ1-4
V: TRBV6-1
size: .

CDR3: ASRNSISSGNTIY
J: TRBJ1-3
V: TRBV6-5
size: .

CDR3: ASSRDRNEQF
J: TRBJ2-1
V: TRBV7-9
size: .

CDR3: ASSSVLAGGELF
J: TRBJ2-2
V: TRBV5-1
size: .

CDR3: AWNNHKGEME
J: TRBJ2-3
V: TRBV30
size: .

CDR3: ASSDTSNETQY
J: TRBJ2-5
V: TRBV13
size: .

CDR3: ASSQGGRGAYNSPLH
J: TRBJ1-6
V: TRBV14
size: .

CDR3: ASTEATRLSNQPQH
J: TRBJ1-5
V: TRBV10-1
size: once

CDR3: ASSVELAGVQETQY
J: TRBJ2-5
V: TRBV6-6
size: .

CDR3: ASSVDRGLNGSPLH
J: TRBJ1-6
V: TRBV19
size: .

CDR3: AWGTGIGTDTQY
J: TRBJ2-3
V: TRBV30
size: once

CDR3: ASGTSGGQSSYNEQF
J: TRBJ2-1
V: TRBV7-6
size: once

CDR3: ASSWAGSTDTQY
J: TRBJ2-3
V: TRBV7-8
size: .

CDR3: ASSLGLRTDTQY
J: TRBJ2-3
V: TRBV6-5
size: .

CDR3: ATHRANSYGYT
J: TRBJ1-2
V: TRBV7-2
size: .

CDR3: ASRGQGAYNEQF
J: TRBJ2-1
V: TRBV2
size: .

CDR3: ASSRTGNSPLH
J: TRBJ1-6
V: TRBV7-2
size: .

CDR3: ASSQYRGREAF
J: TRBJ1-1
V: TRBV27
size: .

CDR3: ASSQVDLISYNEQF
J: TRBJ2-1
V: TRBV4-1
size: .

CDR3: SSRTGNQPQH
J: TRBJ1-5
V: TRBV7-9
size: once

CDR3: ASSYTQENTEAF
J: TRBJ1-1
V: TRBV6-6
size: .

CDR3: SSSLSDQPQH
J: TRBJ1-5
V: TRBV7-9
size: .

CDR3: ASRSEGQGSYEQY
J: TRBJ2-7
V: TRBV7-2
size: .

CDR3: ASSQDGGAPYNEQF
J: TRBJ2-1
V: TRBV4-3
size: .

CDR3: AISESYEGAGYT
J: TRBJ1-2
V: TRBV10-3
size: .

CDR3: ASSSYSGLAGGNYNEQF
J: TRBJ2-1
V: TRBV7-6
size: .

CDR3: ASSSRDRELTGELF
J: TRBJ2-2
V: TRBV7-9
size: .

CDR3: ASSSRQTRAYNSPLH
J: TRBJ1-6
V: TRBV5-4
size: .

CDR3: ASSLGRVTEAF
J: TRBJ1-1
V: TRBV5-1
size: .

CDR3: ASSLALTGETQY
J: TRBJ2-5
V: TRBV6-6
size: .

CDR3: ASSYSRGGFQETQY
J: TRBJ2-5
V: TRBV6-5
size: .

CDR3: ASSLKTGPQFYNEQF
J: TRBJ2-1
V: TRBV19
size: .

CDR3: ASSFQVGAGETQY
J: TRBJ2-5
V: TRBV5-1
size: .

CDR3: ASSQGEDRGLEKLF
J: TRBJ1-4
V: TRBV4-3
size: once

CDR3: ASRGQANTGELF
J: TRBJ2-2
V: TRBV2
size: .

CDR3: ASSPSAGKANYGYT
J: TRBJ1-2
V: TRBV5-1
size: .